The T cell receptor (beta chain) under discussion was sequenced for a study of T cells in Graves' hyperthyroidism and ophthalmopathy. Study-wide context: Peripheral blood samples were taken at initial diagnosis, prior to any treatment.

With respect to this clonotype: Its antigen is still unknown.

PBMCs were derived from around 10 ml fresh peripheral blood. TCR beta CDR3 region amplification was performed from RNA transcripts. A first-round RT-PCR of the TCR CDR3 used the HTBI primer set. One entry per CDR3 protein, called by TCRdb with MiXCR from the multiplex PCR reads. In the table there are fewer than 300,000 distinct CDR3 sequences, around 25% of which are singletons. Study findings and constraints: Ophthalmopathy got predicted by the model a median 6.5 months before its onset.

The germline V gene has CDR1 LNHNV and CDR2 YYDKDF (reference sequence). Trimming pared 0 bases from V and 5 bases from J, leaving 13 bases between. The CDR3 contains 15 residues. The material sequenced was blood. This receptor was obtained from a man aged 40-55 years with Graves' hyperthyroidism that later progressed to Graves' ophthalmopathy. This rearrangement joins TRBV15 to TRBJ2-5; a weak D match, TRBD2 (6 bases). The DNA of the CDR3 is TGTGCCACCAGCAGAGACCCGTCGGGACTGGAGACCCAGTACTTC. Protein sequence: CATSRDPSGLETQYF.